This note documents a single TCR beta chain sequence. The CDR3 extends 3 residues past the end of the read, so its final part is completed from the germline J gene. The table came from immunoSEQ multiplex PCR; TCRdb's copy has only in-frame clones and leaves some out. The data include about 39,000 clones; the top ten clones carry around 4.5%. The CDR3 covers 17 residues. Germline V gene sequence: CDR1 LNHDA, CDR2 SQIVND (reference sequence). The V gene end was trimmed by 2 bases and the J gene end by 4 bases; junction bases not matched to a gene: 3. The data were taken from a study of T cells in women clearing cervical HPV infection.

The sequencing input was blood buffy coat. The chain joins TRBV19 to TRBJ2-3; 16 bases are shared with TRBD2. The clonotype comes from a woman aged 18 to 75 with a cervical HPV16 infection that either progressed to CIN3+ or cleared (not recorded which). The part of the CDR3 DNA that was read is TGTGCCAGTAGTATACTGGGACTAGCGGGGGGGCCAGATACG. Translated: CASSILGLAGGPDT. The entire CDR3 protein reads CASSILGLAGGPDTQYF.